This T cell receptor beta chain is drawn from a study of a mutant IDH1 vaccine in newly diagnosed glioma. Overall study context: The start of vaccination came 4-6 weeks after radiotherapy alone, or with temozolomide cycles. The treated population exhibited a male proportion of about 60%, a female proportion of about 38%, and a mean age of 40.4 years.

Trimming left V 1 base short and J 3 bases short, with 10 bases between. The germline V gene encodes CDR1 SGHAT and CDR2 FQNNGV. This CDR3 has 15 amino acids. Sequencing used immunoSEQ multiplex PCR; TCRdb keeps in-frame clones, though not all of them. The data contain tens of thousands of clones, roughly 75% of them singletons. This clone was found a few times. Antigen: not known. Time point denoted: week 35, safety follow-up. The study gave 300 ug of mutant IDH1 20-mer peptide per vaccine dose, with topical imiquimod. The study enrolled donors with new WHO grade 3 or 4 IDH1-mutant, ATRX-lost astrocytomas.

The rearrangement uses TRBV11-2 and TRBJ1-5, with D uncertain. This receptor was identified in a middle-aged woman with glioma. Sequenced here: PBMCs, sampled from a glioma patient whose treatment included an IDH1 peptide vaccine. The CDR3 here is CASSLGAEPNQPQHF. The DNA of the CDR3 is TGTGCCAGCAGCTTAGGTGCCGAACCCAATCAGCCCCAGCATTTT.